Shown below are 22 T cell receptor beta chains from a single sample sequenced in a study of vaccination and CD4 T cells after COVID-19. Documented treatment: roughly 11-day PBMC culture with coronavirus spike peptide pools or control peptides (ViraFEST assay). Antigens for these TCRs are unknown. With the Oncomine TCR Beta short-read assay, DNA from cultured CD4+ T cells was sequenced. MiXCR, run by TCRdb on the PCR reads, gives a single entry per CDR3 protein. The data hold more than 10,000 distinct CDR3 sequences, with roughly 60% observed a single time. Material for sequencing was CD4+ T cells from blood, cultured in vitro. The receptors derive from a human donor who had recovered from COVID-19.

This clonotype is a singleton in its sample. V is TRBV20-1 and J is TRBJ1-1; D is uncertain. This CDR3 has 12 residues. The germline V and J ends were trimmed by 6 bases and 1 base, with 9 bases remaining between them. CDR1 is DFQATT, CDR2 SNEGSKA, per germline (reference sequence). CDR3 coding DNA: TGCAGTGCAACAAGACCGAACACTGAAGCTTTCTTT. Translated, it gives CSATRPNTEAFF.

This sequence joins TRBV20-1 and TRBJ2-3, with D perhaps assigned TRBD1 or TRBD2 (7 bases each). The V end was cut by 5 bases, the J end by 3 bases, with 18 bases between. This CDR3 spans 15 amino acids. Germline V gene lookup returns CDR1 DFQATT and CDR2 SNEGSKA (reference sequence). CDR3: CSASEQGGVTDTQYF. The CDR3 nucleotides are TGCAGTGCTTCAGAGCAGGGGGGGGTGACAGATACGCAGTATTTT.

This clonotype was detected a few times. This sequence joins TRBV20-1 and TRBJ1-2, with D unclear. CDR1 and CDR2 from the germline V gene are DFQATT and SNEGSKA (reference sequence). Trimming pared 1 base from V and 1 base from J, leaving 4 bases between. There are 12 residues in the CDR3. Written as DNA, the CDR3 is TGCAGTGCTAGAGCGGATAACTATGGCTACACCTTC. Amino acids: CSARADNYGYTF.

This sequence joins TRBV20-1 and TRBJ2-2; 9 bases are shared with TRBD1. The CDR3 covers 13 residues. The trim removed 4 bases at V and 5 bases at J, leaving 2 bases unmatched. Germline assignment: CDR1 DFQATT and CDR2 SNEGSKA (reference sequence). This chain's CDR3 is CSAMDRGTGELFF. The DNA of the CDR3 is TGCAGTGCTATGGACAGGGGAACCGGGGAGCTGTTTTTT.

This clonotype was counted once. This chain joins TRBV7-6 and TRBJ2-1; D gene ambiguous. This CDR3 has 13 amino acids. Germline V CDR1 and CDR2: SGHVS, FNYEAQ. The V end lost 2 bases, the J end lost 5 bases, and 7 bases lay between the germline ends. The CDR3 protein is CASSLSSDNEQFF. CDR3 nucleotides: TGTGCCAGCAGCTTATCGTCGGACAATGAGCAGTTCTTC. The full variable domain, rest sourced from reference TRBV7-6 and TRBJ2-1, is GAGVSQSPRYKVTKRGQDVALRCDPISGHVSLYWYRQALGQGPEFLTYFNYEAQQDKSGLPNDRFSAERPEGSISTLTIQRTEQRDSAMYRCASSLSSDNEQFFGPGTRLTVL.

Only one count was recorded for this clonotype. The chain employs TRBV20-1 and TRBJ1-1; D ambiguous. Germline V gene data show CDR1 as DFQATT and CDR2 as SNEGSKA (reference sequence). Trimming removed 3 bases at V and 1 base at J, with 12 bases between. The CDR3 is 14 residues long. The CDR3 reads CSASTATGNTEAFF. CDR3 bases: TGCAGTGCTAGCACGGCCACGGGGAACACTGAAGCTTTCTTT.

This clonotype was seen a handful of times. The gene calls are TRBV6-1 and TRBJ1-2; the D is unclear. This CDR3 has 12 amino acids. V lost 3 bases and J 8 bases, leaving 10 bases between the germline ends. Germline V gives CDR1 MNHNS, CDR2 SASEGT. As DNA, the CDR3 is TGTGCCAGCAGTGACGGGTTTGGGGGCTACACCTTC. Translating gives CASSDGFGGYTF.

A few counts support this clonotype. The rearrangement uses TRBV20-1 and TRBJ2-1; TRBD2 matches 8 bases. Trimming cost V 6 bases and J 1 base; bases outside gene matches: 8. The CDR3 spans 15 residues. CDR1 and CDR2 from the germline V gene are DFQATT and SNEGSKA (reference sequence). This CDR3 is CSAIPGLESYNEQFF. The DNA for the CDR3 is TGCAGTGCGATTCCGGGACTAGAATCCTACAATGAGCAGTTCTTC.

V and J are TRBV7-9 and TRBJ1-2; no firm D call. CDR1 and CDR2 from the germline V gene are SEHNR and FQNEAQ (reference sequence). The germline V and J ends were trimmed by 3 bases and 7 bases, with 15 bases remaining between them. CDR3 length: 14 residues. This CDR3 reads CASSFTETGAGYTF. The CDR3 nucleotides read TGTGCCAGCAGCTTTACAGAGACTGGCGCTGGCTACACCTTC.

The chain uses TRBV7-3 and TRBJ1-1; 7 bases map to TRBD1. The CDR3 contains 17 residues. Per the germline V gene, CDR1 is SGHTA and CDR2 is FQGTGA. V lost 0 bases, J lost 1 base, and 8 bases stayed unmatched. The CDR3: CASSLTYLGTANTEAFF. The CDR3 DNA is TGTGCCAGCAGCTTAACGTATCTAGGGACAGCGAACACTGAAGCTTTCTTT.

On this clonotype: Compared with germline, one end of the junction differs, possibly owing to a read error. This chain connects TRBV20-1 to TRBJ2-5; TRBD2 agrees at 7 bases. The length of the CDR3 is 13 residues. Germline values: CDR1 DFQATT, CDR2 SNEGSKA (reference sequence). The CDR3 DNA is TGCAGTGTTAGAGACGGACTAGTGGGGACCCAGTACTTC. It translates to CSVRDGLVGTQYF.

The sample holds a few counts of this clonotype. This chain connects TRBV2 to TRBJ1-6; no definite D call. Germline V gene sequence: CDR1 SNHLY, CDR2 FYNNEI. The CDR3 is 15 amino acids. V gave up 9 bases and J gave up 10 bases, with 22 bases separating them. The CDR3 reads CASSVGVLVGSPLHF. DNA of the CDR3: TGTGCCAGTTCGGTTGGTGTATTGGTAGGATCACCCCTCCACTTT.

The chain couples TRBV10-3 to TRBJ2-7; TRBD1 might be the D (5 bases). The V end was cut by 5 bases, the J end by 1 base, with 6 bases between. CDR1 is ENHRY and CDR2 is SYGVKD in the germline V gene. The CDR3 covers 12 residues. This CDR3 reads CAISSGSYEQYF. The CDR3, as DNA: TGTGCCATCAGTTCAGGGTCCTACGAGCAGTACTTC.

J is TRBJ1-1 and V is TRBV20-1; D not certain. From germline, CDR1 is DFQATT and CDR2 SNEGSKA (reference sequence). The CDR3 has 12 residues. The CDR3 DNA reads as TGCAGCGTGAAAAGGGCAGAGACTGAAGCTTTCTTT. This gives the protein CSVKRAETEAFF.

This clonotype was seen a few times. The V call is TRBV20-1, the J call TRBJ2-2, with 7 bases fitting TRBD1. The CDR3 runs 14 residues. The germline CDR1 and CDR2 sequences are DFQATT and SNEGSKA (reference sequence). With 5 bases clipped from V and 5 bases from J, the junction kept 8 bases outside the gene matches. CDR3: CSARNAQGTGELFF. The CDR3 nucleotides are TGCAGTGCTCGGAACGCACAGGGGACCGGGGAGCTGTTTTTT.

The J gene is TRBJ2-3, the V gene TRBV20-1, with D tentatively TRBD1 (6 bases). CDR1 is DFQATT, CDR2 SNEGSKA, per germline (reference sequence). Deletions cut 5 bases from V and 0 bases from J, with 12 bases between. The CDR3 totals 14 residues. CDR3 region: CSAYRASSTDTQYF. CDR3 DNA sequence: TGCAGTGCTTACAGGGCGTCTAGCACAGATACGCAGTATTTT.

The chain uses TRBV27 and TRBJ1-5; TRBD1 agrees at 7 bases. The CDR3 has 15 amino acids. V lost 5 bases to trimming and J lost 3 bases; unmatched junction nucleotides: 7. Germline values: CDR1 MNHEY, CDR2 SMNVEV (reference sequence). The CDR3: CASSPQTGTNQPQHF. The CDR3 DNA reads as TGTGCCAGCAGTCCTCAGACAGGGACCAATCAGCCCCAGCATTTT.

The rearrangement links TRBV28 to TRBJ2-2, with no clear D. Looked up from germline, CDR1 is MDHEN and CDR2 is SYDVKM. V gave up 5 bases and J gave up 3 bases, with 13 bases separating them. The CDR3 spans 15 residues. The CDR3 DNA reads TGTGCCAGCAGTCTATTCGGATTTGACACCGGGGAGCTGTTTTTT. Its translation: CASSLFGFDTGELFF.

The V and J genes are TRBV20-1 and TRBJ2-5; D uncertain. The CDR3 contains 10 residues. CDR1 and CDR2 (germline): DFQATT, SNEGSKA (reference sequence). V lost 3 bases, J lost 4 bases, and 3 bases lay in between. CDR3 DNA sequence: TGCAGTGCTAGGGGAGAGACCCAGTACTTC. Translating gives CSARGETQYF.

This sequence joins TRBV6-1 and TRBJ2-7; TRBD2 aligns across 10 bases. The length of the CDR3 is 17 residues. Germline loops: CDR1 MNHNS, CDR2 SASEGT. The V and J ends lost 8 bases and 3 bases, in that order; junction bases with no gene match: 16. CDR3 residues: CASSTSIPASGGYEQYF. The DNA for the CDR3 is TGTGCCAGCTCTACCTCGATACCCGCTAGCGGGGGCTACGAGCAGTACTTC.

This clonotype appeared a few times. The rearrangement joins TRBV6-1 to TRBJ1-5, with 9 bases matching TRBD1. The CDR3 has 16 amino acids. J gave up 7 bases and V 8 bases, and 15 bases lay outside the gene matches. Looked up from germline, CDR1 is MNHNS and CDR2 is SASEGT. CDR3 in amino acids: CASGQPTGGAGQPQHF. The DNA of the CDR3 is TGTGCCAGCGGTCAACCAACAGGGGGCGCCGGCCAGCCCCAGCATTTT.

J is TRBJ2-2 and V is TRBV7-3; TRBD2 matches at 7 bases. Germline CDR1 SGHTA, CDR2 FQGTGA. CDR3 size: 16 residues. J gave up 1 base and V 6 bases, and 8 bases lay outside the gene matches. The chain's CDR3 is CASSRGGQGNTGELFF. CDR3 nucleotide sequence: TGTGCCAGCAGTCGGGGAGGGCAGGGGAACACCGGGGAGCTGTTTTTT.